The 26 T cell receptor beta chains in this list originate from one sample, sequenced in a study of T cell responses to AZD1222 COVID-19 vaccine. Here immunoSEQ multiplex PCR was the method, and the copy in TCRdb shows in-frame clones only, minus some. There are around 100,000 clones in the sample; around nine tenths occur only once, and around 15% lies in the top ten. This material consisted of peripheral blood, taken on day 0 of AZD1222 vaccination. The receptors come from an adult in good health.

The rearrangement uses TRBV28 and TRBJ1-2, with a possible D match to TRBD1 (5 bases). The germline V gene has CDR1 MDHEN and CDR2 SYDVKM. This CDR3 region has 12 residues. V was trimmed by 8 bases and J by 6 bases, leaving 13 bases between them. CDR3 coding DNA: TGTGCCAGCGCCACCCTCAGGGATGGCTACACCTTC. Residues: CASATLRDGYTF.

The V gene is TRBV18, the J gene TRBJ2-1, with D perhaps matching TRBD2 (5 bases). V was pared by 3 bases and J by 12 bases, with 21 bases between. The length of the CDR3 is 15 residues. CDR1 KGHSH and CDR2 LQKENI come from the germline V gene. CDR3 region: CASSPLRPFRGAQFF. DNA of the CDR3: TGTGCCAGCTCACCCCTTCGTCCGTTCCGGGGTGCGCAGTTCTTC.

This chain uses TRBV27 with TRBJ2-5; 7 nucleotides align to TRBD1. This CDR3 comprises 17 residues. In germline, CDR1 is MNHEY, CDR2 SMNVEV (reference sequence). V lost 5 bases to trimming and J lost 4 bases; unmatched junction nucleotides: 16. This CDR3 reads CASSPTRISGGSETQYF. In DNA form, the CDR3 reads TGTGCCAGCAGTCCGACCCGTATCTCAGGGGGATCAGAGACCCAGTACTTC.

The chain joins TRBV4-2 to TRBJ1-5; D remains unclear. The CDR3 covers 13 residues. With 0 bases removed from V and 7 bases from J, the gap between germline ends came to 7 bases. The germline gives CDR1 LGHNA, CDR2 YNFKEQ. The CDR3 here is CASSQDLRQPQHF. For the CDR3, the DNA is TGTGCCAGCAGCCAAGATCTTCGACAGCCCCAGCATTTT.

This chain joins TRBV25-1 and TRBJ1-2; D not resolved. Deletions cut 1 base from V and 7 bases from J, with 13 bases between. Germline CDR1 MGHDK, CDR2 SYGVNS. This CDR3 comprises 14 residues. This chain's CDR3 is CASSESGRVFGYTF. The CDR3 nucleotides are TGTGCCAGCAGTGAATCTGGAAGGGTATTTGGCTACACCTTC.

The chain joins TRBV4-1 to TRBJ1-2; 10 bases line up with TRBD1. Germline values: CDR1 MGHRA, CDR2 YSYEKL. This CDR3 region has 15 residues. V trimming: 3 bases; J trimming: 5 bases; junction bases outside the gene matches: 6. The CDR3 loop is CASSQVGQGTYGYTF. The CDR3 DNA is TGCGCCAGCAGCCAGGTGGGACAGGGGACATATGGCTACACCTTC.

The gene calls are TRBV2 and TRBJ2-2; TRBD1 might be the D (6 bases). V was clipped by 6 bases and J by 4 bases, with 12 bases between them. There are 14 residues in the CDR3. The germline CDR1 and CDR2 sequences are SNHLY and FYNNEI. CDR3 amino acids: CASSHRTVTGELFF. The CDR3 DNA follows: TGTGCCAGCAGCCACAGGACAGTCACCGGGGAGCTGTTTTTT.

The rearrangement uses TRBV7-6 and TRBJ1-5; D ambiguous. Germline CDR1 and CDR2: SGHVS and FNYEAQ. V lost 1 base and J lost 2, with 9 bases in between. This CDR3 is built from 15 residues. CDR3 bases: TGTGCCAGCAGCTTAGGGGCCAGTGGCAATCAGCCCCAGCATTTT. Residues: CASSLGASGNQPQHF.

J is TRBJ2-7 and V is TRBV15; D may be TRBD1 (6 bases). The CDR3 loop spans 13 amino acids. Germline V gene sequence: CDR1 LNHNV, CDR2 YYDKDF (reference sequence). V was shortened by 3 bases and J by 6 bases, with 12 bases between the two germline ends. CDR3 sequence: CATSSQTGREQYF. Written as DNA, the CDR3 is TGTGCCACCAGCAGTCAGACAGGCCGCGAGCAGTACTTC.

V is TRBV6-5 and J is TRBJ2-1, with D unclear. Germline V lookup: CDR1 MNHEY, CDR2 SVGAGI. There are 14 residues in the CDR3. V lost 7 bases and J lost 9, with 19 bases in between. The DNA for the CDR3 is TGTGCCAGCACCCCTTTAACGGATCTGGGTGAGCAGTTCTTC. Translated: CASTPLTDLGEQFF.

The CDR3 bases are TGTGCCAGCAGTTCCCCCTGGGACACAGCCCTCAATGAGCAGTTCTTC. The encoded protein is CASSSPWDTALNEQFF. V gene TRBV27 combines with J gene TRBJ2-1; possible D gene TRBD1, 6 bases. The CDR3 sequence is 16 residues long. V was trimmed by 4 bases and J by 6 bases, leaving 19 bases between them. Germline values: CDR1 MNHEY, CDR2 SMNVEV (reference sequence).

The chain recombines TRBV27 with TRBJ2-7; D ambiguous. The V end lost 6 bases, the J end lost 2 bases, and 11 bases lay between the germline ends. CDR1 is MNHEY, CDR2 SMNVEV, per germline (reference sequence). The CDR3 runs 13 residues. The CDR3 loop reads CASSPNGPYEQYF. The CDR3 nucleotides read TGTGCCAGCAGCCCAAACGGGCCCTACGAGCAGTACTTC.

The chain recombines TRBV6-5 with TRBJ2-3; 9 bases fit TRBD2. V lost 4 bases and J lost 2; bases outside the gene matches: 7. The CDR3 extends over 16 amino acids. The germline V gene has CDR1 MNHEY and CDR2 SVGAGI. CDR3 bases: TGTGCCAGCAGTTGGGCCGGCGGGGGGGCCACAGATACGCAGTATTTT. It specifies CASSWAGGGATDTQYF.

The chain recombines TRBV11-2 with TRBJ2-7; 8 bases align to TRBD2. Trimming removed 5 bases from V and 5 bases from J; junction bases left unmatched: 8. Germline assignment: CDR1 SGHAT and CDR2 FQNNGV. CDR3 length: 14 amino acids. The CDR3 loop is CASSPTGTRNEQYF. The CDR3 DNA is TGTGCCAGCAGCCCAACCGGGACTAGGAACGAGCAGTACTTC. The whole variable domain, remainder taken from reference TRBV11-2 and TRBJ2-7, is EAGVAQSPRYKIIEKRQSVAFWCNPISGHATLYWYQQILGQGPKLLIQFQNNGVVDDSQLPKDRFSAERLKGVDSTLKIQPAKLEDSAVYLCASSPTGTRNEQYFGPGTRLTVT.

V gene TRBV4-1 combines with J gene TRBJ2-7; the D is unclear. Trimming stripped 0 bases from V and 0 bases from J, with 9 bases between. Germline V gene sequence: CDR1 MGHRA, CDR2 YSYEKL. This CDR3 is 15 amino acids long. The CDR3 region is CASSQDLDVSYEQYF. The CDR3 nucleotides read TGCGCCAGCAGCCAAGATCTCGACGTCTCCTACGAGCAGTACTTC.

The chain couples TRBV27 to TRBJ1-2, with D maybe TRBD1 (5 bases). This CDR3 has 13 amino acids. CDR1 is MNHEY, CDR2 SMNVEV, per germline (reference sequence). The ends were cut back, 5 bases at V and 4 bases at J, with 11 bases in the middle. The CDR3 bases are TGTGCCAGCAGTCTCCGGGGGACCTATGGCTACACCTTC. This translates into CASSLRGTYGYTF.

This clone was counted a single time. The chain uses TRBV2 and TRBJ1-5; a possible D gene is TRBD1 (6 bases). With 1 base removed from V and 4 bases from J, the gap between germline ends came to 14 bases. Germline assignment: CDR1 SNHLY and CDR2 FYNNEI. This CDR3 region has 16 residues. CDR3 loop: CASSEVPGARNQPQHF. In nucleotides, the CDR3 is TGTGCCAGCAGTGAAGTACCGGGGGCGCGGAATCAGCCCCAGCATTTT.

The V and J genes are TRBV19 and TRBJ2-2; 7 bases agree with TRBD2. The trim removed 7 bases at V and 1 base at J, leaving 3 bases unmatched. CDR3 length: 14 amino acids. The V gene's germline CDR1 is LNHDA and CDR2 SQIVND (reference sequence). This chain's CDR3 is CASKKRGNTGELFF. DNA of the CDR3: TGTGCCAGTAAGAAGCGGGGGAACACCGGGGAGCTGTTTTTT.

The gene calls are TRBV15 and TRBJ2-7; 10 nucleotides align to TRBD1. The CDR3 is 14 amino acids. The V gene's germline CDR1 is LNHNV and CDR2 YYDKDF (reference sequence). The J segment lost 7 bases and the V segment lost 8 bases, leaving 11 bases of the junction unmatched. CDR3 region: CATRTGQGSKEQYF. For the CDR3, the DNA is TGTGCCACCCGAACGGGACAGGGGAGTAAGGAGCAGTACTTC.

The V and J genes are TRBV2 and TRBJ2-1; D perhaps matches TRBD1 (5 bases). The CDR3 runs to 12 residues. Trimming stripped 7 bases from V and 5 bases from J, with 9 bases between. Germline V lookup: CDR1 SNHLY, CDR2 FYNNEI. Written as DNA, the CDR3 is TGTGCCAGCAACGGACAACACAATGAGCAGTTCTTC. It translates to CASNGQHNEQFF.

This chain's CDR3 is CASALGGGGDTEAFF. CDR3 in DNA: TGTGCTAGTGCCCTGGGAGGGGGCGGAGACACTGAAGCTTTCTTT. The chain combines TRBV12-5 with TRBJ1-1, with 7 bases aligning to TRBD1. V lost 7 bases, J lost 3 bases, and 11 bases stayed unmatched. The CDR3 totals 15 residues. In germline, CDR1 is LGHNT, CDR2 FRNRAP.

This clone showed up just once. The chain couples TRBV5-1 to TRBJ2-7; 8 bases match TRBD2. The CDR3 loop spans 14 amino acids. Per germline, CDR1 SGHRS and CDR2 YFSETQ. Trimming cost V 2 bases and J 0 bases; bases outside gene matches: 1. The CDR3, as DNA: TGCGCCAGCAGCTTCGGGACTAGCTCCTACGAGCAGTACTTC. Protein sequence: CASSFGTSSYEQYF. Together with reference TRBV5-1 and TRBJ2-7, the CDR3 gives the full variable domain: KAGVTQTPRYLIKTRGQQVTLSCSPISGHRSVSWYQQTPGQGLQFLFEYFSETQRNKGNFPGRFSGRQFSNSRSEMNVSTLELGDSALYLCASSFGTSSYEQYFGPGTRLTVT.

V usage is TRBV5-1 and J usage is TRBJ1-4, with D perhaps matching TRBD1 (5 bases). This CDR3 is built from 17 residues. CDR1 and CDR2 from the germline V gene are SGHRS and YFSETQ. Trimming stripped 4 bases from V and 5 bases from J, with 21 bases between. The CDR3 here is CASSPRERQRLNEKLFF. As DNA, the CDR3 is TGCGCCAGCAGCCCAAGGGAACGACAGCGACTAAATGAAAAACTGTTTTTT.

The chain recombines TRBV28 with TRBJ2-5; D is possibly TRBD1 or TRBD2 (5 bases each). Germline assignment: CDR1 MDHEN and CDR2 SYDVKM. Trimming shortened V by 3 bases and J by 5 bases, and 13 bases separated the two germline ends. There are 14 residues in the CDR3. The CDR3: CASSLDPGRETQYF. The CDR3 DNA is TGTGCCAGCAGTTTGGATCCGGGGCGGGAGACCCAGTACTTC.

The rearrangement uses TRBV3-1 (or the pseudogene TRBV3-2) and TRBJ2-5; D is uncertain. The CDR3 is 14 residues long. Deletions cut 0 bases from V and 3 bases from J, with 8 bases between. Germline lookup yields CDR1 LGHDT and CDR2 YNNKEL (reference sequence). CDR3 nucleotides: TGTGCCAGCAGCCAAGAGTTCGGCGAAGAGACCCAGTACTTC. Its translation: CASSQEFGEETQYF.

The chain couples TRBV13 to TRBJ2-2; TRBD1 matches 7 bases. The germline V gene encodes CDR1 PRHDT and CDR2 FYEKMQ (reference sequence). Trimming took 5 bases from V and 4 from J; bases not matched to a gene: 10. This CDR3 comprises 16 residues. The CDR3 here is CASSPTGSSSTGELFF. The CDR3 nucleotides are TGTGCCAGCAGCCCGACAGGGAGCTCGAGCACCGGGGAGCTGTTTTTT.